This T cell receptor beta chain was retrieved from a study of human T cells and chemical hapten exposure. Study as a whole: Once 0.01% DPC had been applied to the upper back by patch test, readings were taken at 6 days. Small differences in pooled library volume mainly drove the variation in TCR yields per sample. Findings and limits, study-wide: In the PT1 data, expanded TCR counts showed a positive correlation with patch test score.

As to this clonotype: What it recognizes is unknown.

Documented time point: pre-sensitization, week 0. Treatment denoted: therapeutic diphenylcyclopropenone sensitization with weekly scalp DPC. In every case, blood was obtained before the patch test was applied. TCRdb reanalysed the RACE reads using MiXCR and keeps one entry per CDR3 protein. The data show a few hundred thousand distinct CDR3 sequences, around 5.5% seen once. The source of this sequence is a woman between 18 and 30 years old with alopecia areata. Some clones in this sample may be carry-over from other donors' samples. Sequenced here: whole blood, sampled in connection with sensitization to the hapten diphenylcyclopropenone (DPC).

The CDR3 reads CSARDRAGRANVLTF. CDR3 DNA: TGCAGTGCTAGAGACAGAGCTGGGAGGGCCAACGTCCTGACTTTC. The chain has TRBV20-1 and TRBJ2-6; D ambiguous. Germline V gene sequence: CDR1 DFQATT, CDR2 SNEGSKA (reference sequence). Trimming took off 0 bases at V and 5 bases at J, with 11 bases between the two ends. There are 15 residues in the CDR3.